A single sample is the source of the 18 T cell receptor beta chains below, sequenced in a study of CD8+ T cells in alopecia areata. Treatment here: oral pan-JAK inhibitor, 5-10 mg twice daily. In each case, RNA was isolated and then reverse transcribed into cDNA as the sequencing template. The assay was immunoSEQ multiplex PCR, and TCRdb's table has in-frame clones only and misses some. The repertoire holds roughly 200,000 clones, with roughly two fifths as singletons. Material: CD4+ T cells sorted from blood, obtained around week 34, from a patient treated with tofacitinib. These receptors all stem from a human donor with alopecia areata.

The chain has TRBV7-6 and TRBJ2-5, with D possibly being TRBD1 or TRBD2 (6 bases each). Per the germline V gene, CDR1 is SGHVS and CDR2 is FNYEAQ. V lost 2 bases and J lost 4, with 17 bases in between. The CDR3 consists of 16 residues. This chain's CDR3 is CASSLLRRGGRETQYF. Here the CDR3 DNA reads TGTGCCAGCAGCTTACTCCGGCGAGGGGGGAGAGAGACCCAGTACTTC.

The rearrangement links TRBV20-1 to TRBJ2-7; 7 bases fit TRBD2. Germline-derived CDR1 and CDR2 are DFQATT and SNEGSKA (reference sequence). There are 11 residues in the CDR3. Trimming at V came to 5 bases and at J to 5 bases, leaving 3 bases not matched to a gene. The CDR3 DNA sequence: TGCAGTGCTGGGAGGGCGGACGAGCAGTACTTC. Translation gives CSAGRADEQYF.

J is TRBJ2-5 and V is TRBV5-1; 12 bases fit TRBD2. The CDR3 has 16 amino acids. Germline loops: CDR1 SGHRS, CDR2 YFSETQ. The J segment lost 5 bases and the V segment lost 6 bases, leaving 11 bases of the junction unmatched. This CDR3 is CASTQGLAGYRETQYF. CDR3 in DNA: TGCGCCAGCACCCAGGGACTAGCGGGTTACCGGGAGACCCAGTACTTC.

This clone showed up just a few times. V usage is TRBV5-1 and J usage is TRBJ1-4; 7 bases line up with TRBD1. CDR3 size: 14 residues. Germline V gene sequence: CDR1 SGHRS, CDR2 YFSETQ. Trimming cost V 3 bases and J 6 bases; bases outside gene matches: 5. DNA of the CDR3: TGCGCCAGCAGCTCCGGGACAGCCGATGAAAAACTGTTTTTT. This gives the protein CASSSGTADEKLFF.

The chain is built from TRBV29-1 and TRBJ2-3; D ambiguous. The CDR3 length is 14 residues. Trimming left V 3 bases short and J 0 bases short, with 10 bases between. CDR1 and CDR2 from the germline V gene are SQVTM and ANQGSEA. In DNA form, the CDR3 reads TGCAGCGTTGAGATAAATCCTAGCACAGATACGCAGTATTTT. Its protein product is CSVEINPSTDTQYF.

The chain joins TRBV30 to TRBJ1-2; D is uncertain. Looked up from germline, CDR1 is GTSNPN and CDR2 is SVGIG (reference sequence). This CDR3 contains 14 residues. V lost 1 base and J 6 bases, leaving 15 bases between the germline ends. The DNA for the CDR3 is TGTGCCTGGAGTGGGGAAACACCTACACATGGCTACACCTTC. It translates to CAWSGETPTHGYTF.

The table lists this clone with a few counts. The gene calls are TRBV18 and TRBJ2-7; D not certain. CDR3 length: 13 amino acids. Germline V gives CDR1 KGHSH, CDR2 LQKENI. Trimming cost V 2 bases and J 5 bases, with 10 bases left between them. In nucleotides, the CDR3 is TGTGCCAGCTCACCAGGGTACTACAACGAGCAGTACTTC. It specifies CASSPGYYNEQYF.

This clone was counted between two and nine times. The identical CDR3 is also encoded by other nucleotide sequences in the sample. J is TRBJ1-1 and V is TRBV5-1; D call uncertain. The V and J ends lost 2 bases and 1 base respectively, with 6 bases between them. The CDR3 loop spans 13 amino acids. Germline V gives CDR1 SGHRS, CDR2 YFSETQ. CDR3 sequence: CASSFRQNTEAFF. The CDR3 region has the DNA TGCGCCAGCAGCTTTCGACAGAACACTGAAGCTTTCTTT.

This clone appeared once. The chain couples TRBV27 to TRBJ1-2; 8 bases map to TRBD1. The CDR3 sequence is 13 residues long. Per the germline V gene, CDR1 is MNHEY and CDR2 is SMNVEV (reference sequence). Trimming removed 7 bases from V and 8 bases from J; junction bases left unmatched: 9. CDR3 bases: TGTGCCAGCACCGGACAGGGATCATGGGGCTACACCTTC. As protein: CASTGQGSWGYTF.

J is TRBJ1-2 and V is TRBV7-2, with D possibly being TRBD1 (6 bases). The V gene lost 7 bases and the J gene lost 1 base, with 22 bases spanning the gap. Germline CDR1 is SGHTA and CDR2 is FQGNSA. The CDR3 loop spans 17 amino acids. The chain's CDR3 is CASIPIPKSGHNYGYTF. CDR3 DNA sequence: TGTGCCAGCATCCCAATCCCGAAGTCGGGACATAACTATGGCTACACCTTC.

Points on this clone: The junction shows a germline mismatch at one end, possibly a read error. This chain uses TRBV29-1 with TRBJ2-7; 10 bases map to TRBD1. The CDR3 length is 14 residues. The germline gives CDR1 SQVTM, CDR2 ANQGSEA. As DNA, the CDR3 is TGCAGCGTGGAAGGGACAGGGGTGACCTACGAGCAGTACTTC. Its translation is CSVEGTGVTYEQYF.

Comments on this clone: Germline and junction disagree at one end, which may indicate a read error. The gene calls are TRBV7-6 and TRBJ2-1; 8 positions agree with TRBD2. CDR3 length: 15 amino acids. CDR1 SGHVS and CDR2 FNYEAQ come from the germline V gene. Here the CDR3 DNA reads TGTGCCAGCAGCTTAAGTTCGGGAGGGTTATATGAGCAGCTCTTC. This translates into CASSLSSGGLYEQLF.

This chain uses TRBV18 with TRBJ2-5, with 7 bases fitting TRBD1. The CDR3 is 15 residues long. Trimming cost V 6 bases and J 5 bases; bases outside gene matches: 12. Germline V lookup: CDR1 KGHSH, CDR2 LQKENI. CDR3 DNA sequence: TGTGCCAGCTCCCTTGTACCGACAGGGCGGGAGACCCAGTACTTC. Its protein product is CASSLVPTGRETQYF.

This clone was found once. The CDR3, as DNA: TGTGCCTGGAGTGTACACGGTGGGGGATCACCCCTCCACTTT. This encodes CAWSVHGGGSPLHF. The rearrangement joins TRBV30 to TRBJ1-6, with a tentative D call TRBD1 (5 bases). CDR3 length: 14 residues. CDR1 GTSNPN and CDR2 SVGIG come from the germline V gene (reference sequence). Trimming took off 0 bases at V and 10 bases at J, with 13 bases between the two ends.

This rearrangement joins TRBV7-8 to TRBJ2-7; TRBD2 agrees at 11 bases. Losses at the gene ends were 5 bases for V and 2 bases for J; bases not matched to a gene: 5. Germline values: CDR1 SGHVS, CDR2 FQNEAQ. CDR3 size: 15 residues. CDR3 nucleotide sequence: TGTGCCAGCAGCGTAGTAGCGGGAGGGGCCTACGAGCAGTACTTC. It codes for CASSVVAGGAYEQYF.

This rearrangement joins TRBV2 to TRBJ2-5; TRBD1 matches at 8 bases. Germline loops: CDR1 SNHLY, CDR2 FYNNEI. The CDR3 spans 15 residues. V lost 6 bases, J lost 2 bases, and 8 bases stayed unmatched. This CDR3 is CASRRAGGGQETQYF. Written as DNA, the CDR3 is TGTGCCAGCAGACGGGCAGGGGGCGGGCAAGAGACCCAGTACTTC.

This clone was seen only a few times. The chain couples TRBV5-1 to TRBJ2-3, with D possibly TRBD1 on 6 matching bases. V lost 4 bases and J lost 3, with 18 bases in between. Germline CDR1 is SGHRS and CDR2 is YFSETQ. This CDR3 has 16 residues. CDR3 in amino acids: CASSQTGSRRTDTQYF. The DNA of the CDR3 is TGCGCCAGCAGCCAGACAGGATCTAGGAGGACAGATACGCAGTATTTT.

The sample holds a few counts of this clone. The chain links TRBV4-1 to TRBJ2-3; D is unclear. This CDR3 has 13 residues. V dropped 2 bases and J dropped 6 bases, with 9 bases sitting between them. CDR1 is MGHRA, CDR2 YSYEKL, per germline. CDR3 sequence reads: CASSQQTADTQYF. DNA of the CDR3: TGCGCCAGCAGCCAACAAACAGCGGATACGCAGTATTTT.